This T cell receptor (beta chain) was identified during a study of follicular helper T cells after annual influenza vaccination. The CDR3 has 14 residues. Germline-derived CDR1 and CDR2 are GTSNPN and SVGIG (reference sequence). The trim removed 3 bases at V and 11 bases at J, leaving 10 bases unmatched. Sequencing used immunoSEQ multiplex PCR; TCRdb keeps in-frame clones, though not all of them. The profile shows over 25,000 clones, more than 80% of them singletons. Details on this clone: The antigen remains unidentified.

Whole-study results and caveats: Each annual vaccination recalled recurring oligoclonal ICOS+CD38+ cTfh clonotypes. Day 7 ICOS+CD38+ clones were most often found later in ICOS-CD38- cTfh cells.

Time point defined: 2014-2015 season, pre-vaccination. Between about 35 and 110 mL of blood was drawn per time point. The J gene is TRBJ1-1, the V gene TRBV30; 12 positions match TRBD1. Sample: CXCR5+ CD38- circulating T follicular helper cells from blood, taken on the day of influenza vaccination. Specified subset: circulating Tfh, non-naive CD4+CXCR5+PD-1+ (ICOS+CD38+ or ICOS-CD38-). The sequence was collected from an adult who received the influenza vaccine. In DNA form, the CDR3 reads TGTGCCTGGAGACCAGGGACAGGGGGCGCAGAGGCTTTCTTT. Protein: CAWRPGTGGAEAFF.